This T cell receptor beta chain was documented in a study of tumor-infiltrating lymphocytes in localized non-small cell lung cancer. Libraries were prepared by immunoSEQ multiplex PCR; TCRdb keeps only in-frame clonotypes and omits some of them. The sample has over 7,500 clones; more than 70% are singletons. Germline V gene sequence: CDR1 LNHDA, CDR2 SQIVND (reference sequence). V dropped 5 bases and J dropped 2; count of bases not matched to a gene: 5. The CDR3 contains 14 residues. The chain uses TRBV19 and TRBJ2-7; TRBD1 matches at 8 bases. The material sequenced was lung tumor tissue. The sequence was obtained from a human donor with non-small cell lung cancer. The CDR3 DNA reads as TGTGCCAGTAGTGTAGGGACAGGACCCTACGAGCAGTACTTC. It specifies CASSVGTGPYEQYF.